In its sample, the clone carrying this TCR beta chain was seen many times. Antigen specificity is unknown. The CDR3 totals 13 residues. Per the germline V gene, CDR1 is SQVTM and CDR2 is ANQGSEA. Trimming took 5 bases from V and 1 from J; bases not matched to a gene: 4. Both iRepertoire HTBI primers and Arm-PCR of CDR3 regions were used to build the TCR beta libraries. TCRdb processed the multiplex PCR reads anew with MiXCR; each CDR3 protein has one entry. Of roughly 500,000 distinct CDR3 sequences listed, approximately 13% were seen once; the top ten hold more than 8.5%. The record originates from a study of regulatory T cells in long-lasting Graves disease. General study findings and limits: Persistent disease samples used TRBV28, TRBJ1-2 and TRBJ2-5 preferentially.

Time point described: newly diagnosed GD, antithyroid drugs for less than 3 months. After RNA was extracted from PBMCs, the TCR library was made from it. The sample also formed part of further work on T cells in Graves' hyperthyroidism and ophthalmopathy.

The sequencing here drew on peripheral blood mononuclear cells (PBMCs), taken at new diagnosis, from a patient treated with antithyroid drugs. The receptor was isolated from a man aged 25-45 years with Graves disease. This chain connects TRBV29-1 to TRBJ1-1, with 7 bases that match TRBD1. The CDR3 DNA reads as TGCAGCGTTCCCGGACAGGCGAACACTGAAGCTTTCTTT. This sequence encodes CSVPGQANTEAFF. Combining the CDR3 with reference TRBV29-1 and TRBJ1-1 gives the whole variable domain SAVISQKPSRDICQRGTSLTIQCQVDSQVTMMFWYRQQPGQSLTLIATANQGSEATYESGFVIDKFPISRPNLTFSTLTVSNMSPEDSSIYLCSVPGQANTEAFFGQGTRLTVV.